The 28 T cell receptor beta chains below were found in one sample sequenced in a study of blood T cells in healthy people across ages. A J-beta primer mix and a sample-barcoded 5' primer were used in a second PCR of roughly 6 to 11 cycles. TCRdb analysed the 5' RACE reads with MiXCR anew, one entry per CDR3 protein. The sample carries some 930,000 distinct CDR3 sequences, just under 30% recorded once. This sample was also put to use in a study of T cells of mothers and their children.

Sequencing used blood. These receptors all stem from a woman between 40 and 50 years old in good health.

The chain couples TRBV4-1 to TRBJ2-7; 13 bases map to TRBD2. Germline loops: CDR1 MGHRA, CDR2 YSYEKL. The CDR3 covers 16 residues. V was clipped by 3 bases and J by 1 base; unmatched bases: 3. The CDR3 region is CASSHRLAGGSYEQYF. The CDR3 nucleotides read TGCGCCAGCAGCCATAGACTAGCGGGGGGTTCCTACGAGCAGTACTTC.

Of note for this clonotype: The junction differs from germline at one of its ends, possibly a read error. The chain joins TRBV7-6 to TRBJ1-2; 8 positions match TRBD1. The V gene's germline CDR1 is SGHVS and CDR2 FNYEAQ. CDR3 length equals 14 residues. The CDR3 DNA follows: TGTGTCAGCAGCCTTGACAGGGGAACGGATGGCTACACCTTC. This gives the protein CVSSLDRGTDGYTF.

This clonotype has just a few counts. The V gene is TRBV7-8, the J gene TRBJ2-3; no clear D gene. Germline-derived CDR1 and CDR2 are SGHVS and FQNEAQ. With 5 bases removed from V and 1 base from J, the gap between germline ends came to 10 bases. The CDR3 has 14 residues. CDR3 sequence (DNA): TGTGCCAGCAGCCCCTCTCGGGGCACAGATACGCAGTATTTT. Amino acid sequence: CASSPSRGTDTQYF. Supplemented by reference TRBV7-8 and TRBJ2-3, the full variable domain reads GAGVSQSPRYKVAKRGQDVALRCDPISGHVSLFWYQQALGQGPEFLTYFQNEAQLDKSGLPSDRFFAERPEGSVSTLKIQRTQQEDSAVYLCASSPSRGTDTQYFGPGTRLTVL.

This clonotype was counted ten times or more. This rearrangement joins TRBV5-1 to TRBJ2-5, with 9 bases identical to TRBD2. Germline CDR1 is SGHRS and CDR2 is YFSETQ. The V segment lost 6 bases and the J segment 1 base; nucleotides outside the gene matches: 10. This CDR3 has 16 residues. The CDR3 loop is CASKAGGSLTQETQYF. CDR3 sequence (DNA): TGCGCCAGCAAAGCGGGGGGATCCCTCACCCAAGAGACCCAGTACTTC.

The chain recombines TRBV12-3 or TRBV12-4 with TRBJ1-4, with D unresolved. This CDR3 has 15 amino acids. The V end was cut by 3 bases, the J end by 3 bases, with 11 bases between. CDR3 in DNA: TGTGCCAGCAGTTTGGGCCTCGCAGCTAATGAAAAACTGTTTTTT. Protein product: CASSLGLAANEKLFF.

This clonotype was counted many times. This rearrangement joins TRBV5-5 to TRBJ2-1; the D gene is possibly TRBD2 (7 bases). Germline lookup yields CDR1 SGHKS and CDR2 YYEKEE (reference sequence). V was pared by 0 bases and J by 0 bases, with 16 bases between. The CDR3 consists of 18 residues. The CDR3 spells CASSLVRGGGSSYNEQFF. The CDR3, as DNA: TGTGCCAGCAGCTTGGTGCGCGGGGGCGGCAGCTCCTACAATGAGCAGTTCTTC.

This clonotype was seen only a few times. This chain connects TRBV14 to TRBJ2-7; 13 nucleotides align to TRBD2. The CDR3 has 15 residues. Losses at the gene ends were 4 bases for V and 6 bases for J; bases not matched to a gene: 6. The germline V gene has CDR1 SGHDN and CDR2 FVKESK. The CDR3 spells CASSRAGTSGTEQYF. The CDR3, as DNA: TGTGCCAGCAGCCGGGCCGGGACTAGCGGGACCGAGCAGTACTTC.

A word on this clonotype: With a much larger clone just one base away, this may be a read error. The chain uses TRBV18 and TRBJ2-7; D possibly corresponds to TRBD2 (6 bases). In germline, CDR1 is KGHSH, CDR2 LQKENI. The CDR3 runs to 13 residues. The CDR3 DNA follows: TGTGCCGGCTCATTCGGAGGGGCCTACGAGCAGTACTTC. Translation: CAGSFGGAYEQYF.

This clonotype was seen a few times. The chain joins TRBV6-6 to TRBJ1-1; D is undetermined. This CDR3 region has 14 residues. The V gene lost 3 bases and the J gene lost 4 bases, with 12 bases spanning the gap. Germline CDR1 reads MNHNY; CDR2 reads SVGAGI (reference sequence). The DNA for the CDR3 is TGTGCCAGCAGTTATTCCGGGCCCGGCACTGAAGCTTTCTTT. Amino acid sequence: CASSYSGPGTEAFF.

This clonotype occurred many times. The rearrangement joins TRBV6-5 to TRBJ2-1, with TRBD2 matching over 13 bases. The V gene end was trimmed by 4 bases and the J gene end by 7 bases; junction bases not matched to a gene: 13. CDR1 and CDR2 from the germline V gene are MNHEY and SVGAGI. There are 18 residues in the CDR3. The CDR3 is CASSSTGLAGLRRNEQFF. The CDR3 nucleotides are TGTGCCAGCAGTTCAACGGGACTAGCGGGGCTGAGACGAAATGAGCAGTTCTTC.

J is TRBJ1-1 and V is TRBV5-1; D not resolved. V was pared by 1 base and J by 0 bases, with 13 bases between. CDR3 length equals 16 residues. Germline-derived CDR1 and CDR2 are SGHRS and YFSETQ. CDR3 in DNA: TGCGCCAGCAGCTTGCGGGCAAACGGGATGAACACTGAAGCTTTCTTT. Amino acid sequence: CASSLRANGMNTEAFF.

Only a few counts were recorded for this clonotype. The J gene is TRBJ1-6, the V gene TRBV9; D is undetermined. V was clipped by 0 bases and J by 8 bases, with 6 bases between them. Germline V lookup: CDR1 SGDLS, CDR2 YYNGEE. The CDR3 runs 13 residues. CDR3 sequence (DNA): TGTGCCAGCAGCGTAGTCGGAGATTCACCCCTCCACTTT. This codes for CASSVVGDSPLHF.

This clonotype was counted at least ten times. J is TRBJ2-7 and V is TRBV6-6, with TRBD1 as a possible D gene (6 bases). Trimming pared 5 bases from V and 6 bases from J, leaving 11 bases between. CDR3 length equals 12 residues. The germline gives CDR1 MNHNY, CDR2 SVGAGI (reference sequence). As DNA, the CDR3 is TGTGCCAGCAGTAGGGTCAGGGGCGAGCAGTACTTC. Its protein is CASSRVRGEQYF.

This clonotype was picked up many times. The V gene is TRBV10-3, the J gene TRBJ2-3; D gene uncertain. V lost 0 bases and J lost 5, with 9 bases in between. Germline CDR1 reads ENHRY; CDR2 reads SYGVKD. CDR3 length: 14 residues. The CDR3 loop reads CAISESPRVDTQYF. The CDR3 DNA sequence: TGTGCCATCAGTGAGTCCCCCCGAGTAGATACGCAGTATTTT.

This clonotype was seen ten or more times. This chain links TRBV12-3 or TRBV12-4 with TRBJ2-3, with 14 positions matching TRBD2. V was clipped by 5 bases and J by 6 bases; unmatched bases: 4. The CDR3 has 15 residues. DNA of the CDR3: TGTGCCAGCAGTGAAGGACTAGCGGGGGGTGATACGCAGTATTTT. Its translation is CASSEGLAGGDTQYF.

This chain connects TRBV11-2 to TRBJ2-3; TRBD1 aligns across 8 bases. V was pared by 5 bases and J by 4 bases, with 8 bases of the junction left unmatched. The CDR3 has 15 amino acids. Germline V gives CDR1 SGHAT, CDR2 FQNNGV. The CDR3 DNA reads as TGTGCCAGCAGCCCTCAGGGGGCCCTCTCAGATACGCAGTATTTT. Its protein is CASSPQGALSDTQYF.

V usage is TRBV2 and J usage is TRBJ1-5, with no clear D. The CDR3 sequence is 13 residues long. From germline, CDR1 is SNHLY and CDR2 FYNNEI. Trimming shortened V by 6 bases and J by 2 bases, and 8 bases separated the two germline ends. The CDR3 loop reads CASRDLGNQPQHF. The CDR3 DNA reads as TGTGCCAGCAGGGACCTGGGCAATCAGCCCCAGCATTTT.

CDR3: CASSLVRASGGIYNEQFF. For the CDR3, the DNA is TGTGCCAGCAGCTTAGTAAGGGCTAGCGGGGGGATTTACAATGAGCAGTTCTTC. The chain carries TRBV11-2 and TRBJ2-1; 11 positions match TRBD2. Germline CDR1 reads SGHAT; CDR2 reads FQNNGV. The trim removed 1 base at V and 4 bases at J, leaving 9 bases unmatched. CDR3 length: 18 residues.

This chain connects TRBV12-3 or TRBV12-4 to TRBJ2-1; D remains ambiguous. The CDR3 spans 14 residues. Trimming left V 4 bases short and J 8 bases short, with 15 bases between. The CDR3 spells CASSYRRGADEQFF. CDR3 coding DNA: TGTGCCAGCAGTTACCGACGAGGAGCCGATGAGCAGTTCTTC.

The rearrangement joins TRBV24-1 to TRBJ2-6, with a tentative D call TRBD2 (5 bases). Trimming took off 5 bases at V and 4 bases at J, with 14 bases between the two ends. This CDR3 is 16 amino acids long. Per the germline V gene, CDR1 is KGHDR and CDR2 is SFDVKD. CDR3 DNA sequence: TGTGCCACCAGTGCGGGGAAGAGGCCCGGGGCCAACGTCCTGACTTTC. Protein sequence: CATSAGKRPGANVLTF.

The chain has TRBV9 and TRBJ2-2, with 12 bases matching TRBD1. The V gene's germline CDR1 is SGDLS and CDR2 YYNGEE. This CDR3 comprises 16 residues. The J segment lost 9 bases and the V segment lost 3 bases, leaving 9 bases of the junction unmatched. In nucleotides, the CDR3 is TGTGCCAGCAGCGATGGGACAGGGGGCGGCTCGTGGGAGCTGTTTTTT. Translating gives CASSDGTGGGSWELFF.

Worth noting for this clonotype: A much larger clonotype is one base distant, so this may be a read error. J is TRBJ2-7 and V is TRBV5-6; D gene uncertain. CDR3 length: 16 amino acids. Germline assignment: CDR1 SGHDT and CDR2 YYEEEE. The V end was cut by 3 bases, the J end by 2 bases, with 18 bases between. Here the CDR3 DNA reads TGTGCCAGCAGCTCTAATGGCCCCTTGTTTACCTACGAGCAGTACTTC. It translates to CASSSNGPLFTYEQYF.

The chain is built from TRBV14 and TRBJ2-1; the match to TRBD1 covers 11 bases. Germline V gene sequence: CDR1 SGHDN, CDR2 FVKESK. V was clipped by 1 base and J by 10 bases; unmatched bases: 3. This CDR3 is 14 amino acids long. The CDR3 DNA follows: TGTGCCAGCAGCCAAGGGACAGGGGGCTGGGAGCAGTTCTTC. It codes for CASSQGTGGWEQFF.

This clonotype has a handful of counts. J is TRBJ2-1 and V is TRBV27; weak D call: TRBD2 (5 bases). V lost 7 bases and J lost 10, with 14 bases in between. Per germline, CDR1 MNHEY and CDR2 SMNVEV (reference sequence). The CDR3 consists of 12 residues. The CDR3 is CASTERRGEQFF. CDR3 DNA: TGTGCCAGCACCGAACGGCGAGGGGAGCAGTTCTTC.

DNA for the CDR3: TGTGCCAGCAGCAAAGGCCGTAGGTACACAGATACGCAGTATTTT. Translation: CASSKGRRYTDTQYF. The chain has TRBV21-1 and TRBJ2-3. TRBV21-1 is a pseudogene segment. The CDR3 extends over 15 amino acids.

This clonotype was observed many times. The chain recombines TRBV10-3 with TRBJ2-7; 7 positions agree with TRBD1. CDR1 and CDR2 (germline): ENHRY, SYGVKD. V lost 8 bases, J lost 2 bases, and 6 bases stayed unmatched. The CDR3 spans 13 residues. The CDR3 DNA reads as TGTGCCATCCGGGACAGTCTAACCTACGAGCAGTACTTC. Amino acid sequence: CAIRDSLTYEQYF.

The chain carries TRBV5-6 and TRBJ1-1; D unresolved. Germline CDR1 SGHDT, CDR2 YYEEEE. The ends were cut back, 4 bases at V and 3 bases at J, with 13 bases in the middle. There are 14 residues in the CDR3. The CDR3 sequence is CASSPGLGYTEAFF. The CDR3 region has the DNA TGTGCCAGCAGCCCCGGGCTCGGGTACACTGAAGCTTTCTTT.

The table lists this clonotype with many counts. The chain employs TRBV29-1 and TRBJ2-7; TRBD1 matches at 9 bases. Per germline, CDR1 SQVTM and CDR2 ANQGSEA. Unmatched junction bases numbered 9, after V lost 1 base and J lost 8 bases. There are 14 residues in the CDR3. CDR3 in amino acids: CSVEAGQGRPQQYF. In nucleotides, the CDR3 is TGCAGCGTTGAAGCCGGACAGGGGCGACCTCAGCAGTACTTC.